The 20 T cell receptor beta chains below were found in one sample sequenced in a study of early T cells in non-severe SARS-CoV-2 infection. Each CDR3 protein is one row after TCRdb ran MiXCR on the 5' RACE reads. The sample consists of roughly 40,000 distinct CDR3 sequences, over 9% of them appearing once. Sequencing was carried out using whole blood. All receptors come from an adult who was a healthcare worker with PCR-confirmed SARS-CoV-2 infection or an uninfected control (not recorded which).

This clonotype is labeled as medium-sized (0.01 to 0.1%). V gene TRBV4-1 combines with J gene TRBJ1-4; D uncertain. CDR3 length: 15 residues. V was clipped by 4 bases and J by 0 bases, with 9 bases between them. Germline CDR1 is MGHRA and CDR2 is YSYEKL. The CDR3 region is CASSRTGATNEKLFF. Here the CDR3 DNA reads TGCGCCAGCAGCCGAACCGGTGCAACTAATGAAAAACTGTTTTTT.

V and J are TRBV7-2 and TRBJ1-3, with 8 bases that match TRBD1. Trimming removed 5 bases from V and 7 bases from J; junction bases left unmatched: 7. The CDR3 length is 14 residues. Germline CDR1 SGHTA, CDR2 FQGNSA. CDR3 nucleotide sequence: TGTGCCAGCAGCCTACCGACAGGGGAGAACACCATATATTTT. This sequence encodes CASSLPTGENTIYF.

There are a few counts of this clonotype. The rearrangement joins TRBV29-1 to TRBJ1-2; 7 positions match TRBD1. The CDR3 contains 14 residues. Germline-derived CDR1 and CDR2 are SQVTM and ANQGSEA. V shed 3 bases, J shed 8 bases, and the junction held 12 bases outside the gene matches. The CDR3 sequence is CSVERQGPSGGYTF. In DNA, the CDR3 is TGCAGCGTTGAGCGACAGGGCCCCTCCGGGGGCTACACCTTC. The variable domain in full, completed from reference TRBV29-1 and TRBJ1-2, reads SAVISQKPSRDICQRGTSLTIQCQVDSQVTMMFWYRQQPGQSLTLIATANQGSEATYESGFVIDKFPISRPNLTFSTLTVSNMSPEDSSIYLCSVERQGPSGGYTFGSGTRLTVV.

V and J are TRBV6-6 and TRBJ2-7; D uncertain. Per germline, CDR1 MNHNY and CDR2 SVGAGI (reference sequence). V was trimmed by 6 bases and J by 2 bases, leaving 11 bases between them. CDR3 size: 13 residues. CDR3 in DNA: TGTGCCAGCAGGTCCGACGAGGCCTACGAGCAGTACTTC. It encodes CASRSDEAYEQYF.

V and J are TRBV7-9 and TRBJ1-5, with D possibly TRBD1 on 6 matching bases. CDR3 length: 14 residues. Trimming took off 4 bases at V and 3 bases at J, with 10 bases between the two ends. In germline, CDR1 is SEHNR, CDR2 FQNEAQ (reference sequence). The CDR3 spells CASSSGQFNQPQHF. The CDR3 DNA reads as TGTGCCAGCAGCTCAGGACAGTTCAATCAGCCCCAGCATTTT. Full variable domain (missing parts from reference TRBV7-9 and TRBJ1-5): DTGVSQNPRHKITKRGQNVTFRCDPISEHNRLYWYRQTLGQGPEFLTYFQNEAQLEKSRLLSDRFSAERPKGSFSTLEIQRTEQGDSAMYLCASSSGQFNQPQHFGDGTRLSIL.

V and J are TRBV4-3 and TRBJ2-7; 8 nucleotides match TRBD2. Germline-derived CDR1 and CDR2 are LGHNA and YSLEER. The V gene end was trimmed by 2 bases and the J gene end by 3 bases; junction bases not matched to a gene: 3. The length of the CDR3 is 14 residues. The CDR3 loop reads CASSQIAGIYEQYF. The CDR3 DNA is TGCGCCAGCAGCCAAATAGCGGGGATCTACGAGCAGTACTTC.

The rearrangement joins TRBV19 to TRBJ2-7, with 8 nucleotides matching TRBD1. Germline CDR1 LNHDA, CDR2 SQIVND (reference sequence). The CDR3 extends over 14 amino acids. The V segment lost 3 bases and the J segment 4 bases; nucleotides outside the gene matches: 5. The CDR3 DNA reads TGTGCCAGTAGTATTCAGGGGGCGAGTTACGAGCAGTACTTC. Amino acid sequence: CASSIQGASYEQYF.

The table lists this clonotype with many counts. This rearrangement joins TRBV6-1 to TRBJ1-5; a possible D gene is TRBD1 (5 bases). CDR3 length: 15 residues. V dropped 5 bases and J dropped 5 bases, with 16 bases sitting between them. The germline V gene encodes CDR1 MNHNS and CDR2 SASEGT. The CDR3 sequence: CASSLVHQGHQPQHF. In DNA, the CDR3 is TGTGCCAGCAGTCTCGTCCACCAGGGCCATCAGCCCCAGCATTTT.

This clonotype was observed a handful of times. This chain connects TRBV29-1 to TRBJ2-5; D unresolved. The CDR3 contains 11 residues. Germline loops: CDR1 SQVTM, CDR2 ANQGSEA. Trimming stripped 2 bases from V and 5 bases from J, with 6 bases between. In nucleotides, the CDR3 is TGCAGCGTTGAAACAGTGGAGACCCAGTACTTC. Translation: CSVETVETQYF.

With regard to this clonotype: A junction end diverges from the germline sequence, so it may reflect a read error. The chain combines TRBV29-1 with TRBJ1-1, with D hard to call. Germline-derived CDR1 and CDR2 are SQVTM and ANQGSEA. CDR3 length: 9 amino acids. The CDR3 spells CSVDIGRVF. The CDR3 DNA sequence: TGCAGCGTTGACATCGGACGGGTTTTT. Full variable domain (rest looked up from reference TRBV29-1 and TRBJ1-1): SAVISQKPSRDICQRGTSLTIQCQVDSQVTMMFWYRQQPGQSLTLIATANQGSEATYESGFVIDKFPISRPNLTFSTLTVSNMSPEDSSIYLCSVDIGRVFGQGTRLTVV.

This clonotype appeared many times. The chain carries TRBV25-1 and TRBJ2-3; maybe TRBD2 (6 bases). The V end lost 6 bases, the J end lost 4 bases, and 17 bases lay between the germline ends. CDR1 is MGHDK and CDR2 is SYGVNS in the germline V gene. CDR3 length equals 15 residues. This CDR3 reads CASSPVEGSADTQYF. The CDR3 DNA reads as TGTGCCAGCAGCCCCGTGGAGGGTAGCGCAGATACGCAGTATTTT.

The chain couples TRBV3-1 to TRBJ2-5, with D unclear. This CDR3 spans 12 amino acids. Trimming stripped 4 bases from V and 10 bases from J, with 13 bases between. The germline V gene has CDR1 LGHDT and CDR2 YNNKEL (reference sequence). CDR3 residues: CASSPTRHVQYF. CDR3 nucleotides: TGTGCCAGCAGCCCGACTCGGCACGTCCAGTACTTC.

There are a few counts of this clonotype. The V call is TRBV12-3 or TRBV12-4, the J call TRBJ2-5, with D uncertain. The CDR3 is made up of 13 amino acids. V shed 6 bases and J shed 4 bases, with 12 bases lying between them. The CDR3 DNA reads TGTGCCAGCAGACCCTCATGGGGAGAGACCCAGTACTTC. It yields the protein CASRPSWGETQYF.

The table lists this clonotype with a few counts. V usage is TRBV18 and J usage is TRBJ1-5; 9 nucleotides align to TRBD1. CDR1 KGHSH and CDR2 LQKENI come from the germline V gene. V lost 6 bases to trimming and J lost 6 bases; unmatched junction nucleotides: 9. The CDR3 runs to 15 residues. CDR3 residues: CASSPDRGFRQPQHF. For the CDR3, the DNA is TGTGCCAGCTCCCCGGACAGGGGTTTCCGTCAGCCCCAGCATTTT.

The CDR3 protein is CAQRGLEQYF. The CDR3 nucleotides read TGTGCTCAACGGGGGCTCGAGCAGTACTTC. This chain joins TRBV7-6 and TRBJ2-7; D could derive from TRBD1 or TRBD2 (6 bases each). Germline-derived CDR1 and CDR2 are SGHVS and FNYEAQ. The CDR3 covers 10 residues.

This chain uses TRBV20-1 with TRBJ2-7; the D call may be TRBD1 or TRBD2 (5 bases each). The CDR3 consists of 13 residues. Germline V lookup: CDR1 DFQATT, CDR2 SNEGSKA (reference sequence). Trimming stripped 1 base from V and 9 bases from J, with 16 bases between. The CDR3 region is CSARAPGARVQYF. CDR3 DNA: TGCAGTGCTAGAGCACCCGGGGCGCGCGTGCAGTACTTC.

V usage is TRBV5-1 and J usage is TRBJ1-1; D gene unclear. The CDR3 has 13 residues. Looked up from germline, CDR1 is SGHRS and CDR2 is YFSETQ. Trimming took 4 bases from V and 1 from J, leaving 8 bases between them. Here the CDR3 DNA reads TGCGCCAGCAGCCCCCCGGGGAACACTGAAGCTTTCTTT. This sequence encodes CASSPPGNTEAFF.

This clonotype appeared many times. The V call is TRBV21-1, the J call TRBJ1-1; the table's D call TRBD1 went unverified against the DNA. TRBV21-1 is a pseudogene segment. This CDR3 comprises 20 residues. This CDR3 reads CASRTRQYKGQGKTDTEAFF. The CDR3 DNA reads TGTGCCAGCAGAACCCGCCAGTACAAGGGACAGGGGAAGACCGACACTGAAGCTTTCTTT.

This clonotype was counted only a few times. The chain employs TRBV7-8 and TRBJ1-3; D is unresolved. Trimming cost V 0 bases and J 2 bases, with 8 bases left between them. Germline CDR1 is SGHVS and CDR2 is FQNEAQ. This CDR3 is built from 15 residues. CDR3 amino acids: CASSLALDAGNTIYF. The CDR3 DNA reads TGTGCCAGCAGCTTAGCGCTGGACGCTGGAAACACCATATATTTT.

This clonotype came up many times. DNA of the CDR3: TGTGCCAGCAGCTTATTCGGGACAGGGGAACCAAATGAGCAGTTCTTC. Its translation is CASSLFGTGEPNEQFF. The chain combines TRBV7-9 with TRBJ2-1, with TRBD1 matching over 10 bases. The CDR3 has 16 amino acids. Germline values: CDR1 SEHNR, CDR2 FQNEAQ (reference sequence). Trimming took 2 bases from V and 7 from J; bases not matched to a gene: 8. Full variable domain (rest looked up from reference TRBV7-9 and TRBJ2-1): DTGVSQNPRHKITKRGQNVTFRCDPISEHNRLYWYRQTLGQGPEFLTYFQNEAQLEKSRLLSDRFSAERPKGSFSTLEIQRTEQGDSAMYLCASSLFGTGEPNEQFFGPGTRLTVL.